This T cell receptor beta chain was sequenced in a study of blood T cells in healthy people across ages. Isolating PBMCs gave at least 6 million of these cells per sample. With each sample, at least 5 micrograms of total RNA were extracted. Next came a second PCR, run for about 7 to 12 cycles, which used a sample-barcoded 5' primer along with a J-beta primer mix. TCRdb passed the 5' RACE reads through MiXCR, listing each CDR3 protein once. The table shows under 2,000,000 distinct CDR3 sequences, with roughly 52% occurring only once. The TCR originated in a woman aged 35 to 49 in good health. Sequencing used blood.

CDR3 amino acids: CASSQVDLPVQYF. The CDR3 region has the DNA TGTGCCAGCAGCCAAGTCGATTTACCTGTTCAGTACTTC. V gene TRBV4-2 combines with J gene TRBJ2-4; no firm D call. V gave up 1 base and J gave up 11 bases, with 12 bases separating them. CDR3 length equals 13 residues. Germline loops: CDR1 LGHNA, CDR2 YNFKEQ.